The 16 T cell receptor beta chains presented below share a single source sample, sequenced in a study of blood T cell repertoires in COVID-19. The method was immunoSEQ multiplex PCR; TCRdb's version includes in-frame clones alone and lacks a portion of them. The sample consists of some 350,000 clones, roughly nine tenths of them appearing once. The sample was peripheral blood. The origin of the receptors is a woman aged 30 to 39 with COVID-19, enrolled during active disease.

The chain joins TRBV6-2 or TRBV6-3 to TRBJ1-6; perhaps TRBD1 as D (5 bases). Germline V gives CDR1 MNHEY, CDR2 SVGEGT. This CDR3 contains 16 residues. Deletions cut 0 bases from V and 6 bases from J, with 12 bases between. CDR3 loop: CASSYSRVVGNSPLHF. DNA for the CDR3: TGTGCCAGCAGTTACTCCAGGGTGGTCGGTAATTCACCCCTCCACTTT.

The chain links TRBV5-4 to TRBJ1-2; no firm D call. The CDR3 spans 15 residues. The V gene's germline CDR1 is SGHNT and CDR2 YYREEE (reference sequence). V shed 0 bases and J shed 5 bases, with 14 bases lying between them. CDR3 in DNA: TGTGCCAGCAGCTTGGCCCGGGTACGAGGGTATGGCTACACCTTC. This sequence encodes CASSLARVRGYGYTF.

The CDR3: CARPQRSASTDTQYF. CDR3 DNA sequence: TGTGCCAGGCCCCAGCGGTCAGCTAGCACAGATACGCAGTATTTT. J is TRBJ2-3 and V is TRBV19, with D possibly matching TRBD2 (5 bases). V was cut by 9 bases and J by 0 bases, with 16 bases left in between. Germline assignment: CDR1 LNHDA and CDR2 SQIVND (reference sequence). CDR3 length: 15 amino acids.

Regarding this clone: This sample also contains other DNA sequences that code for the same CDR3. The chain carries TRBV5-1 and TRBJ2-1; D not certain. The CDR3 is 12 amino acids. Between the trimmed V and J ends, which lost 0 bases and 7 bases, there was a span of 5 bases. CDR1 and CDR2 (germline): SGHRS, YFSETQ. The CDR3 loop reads CASSLESNEQFF. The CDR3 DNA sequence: TGCGCCAGCAGCTTGGAATCTAATGAGCAGTTCTTC.

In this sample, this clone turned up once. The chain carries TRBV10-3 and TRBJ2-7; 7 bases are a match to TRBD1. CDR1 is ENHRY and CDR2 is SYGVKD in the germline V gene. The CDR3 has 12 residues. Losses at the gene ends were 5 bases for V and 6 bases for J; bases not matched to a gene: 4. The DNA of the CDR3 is TGTGCCATCAGTCAACAGGGGAGCGAGCAGTACGTC. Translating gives CAISQQGSEQYV.

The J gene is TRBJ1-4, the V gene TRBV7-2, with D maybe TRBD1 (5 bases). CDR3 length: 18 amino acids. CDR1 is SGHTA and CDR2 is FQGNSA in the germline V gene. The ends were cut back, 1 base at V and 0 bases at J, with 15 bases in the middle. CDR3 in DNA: TGTGCCAGCAGCTTAGGGTGGGGGGGAAATGCAACTAATGAAAAACTGTTTTTT. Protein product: CASSLGWGGNATNEKLFF.

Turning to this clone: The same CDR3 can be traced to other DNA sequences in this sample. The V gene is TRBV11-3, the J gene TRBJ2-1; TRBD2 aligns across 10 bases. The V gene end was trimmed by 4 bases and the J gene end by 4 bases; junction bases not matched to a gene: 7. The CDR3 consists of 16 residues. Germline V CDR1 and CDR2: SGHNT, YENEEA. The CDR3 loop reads CASSSRTSGTYNEQFF. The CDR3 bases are TGTGCCAGCAGCTCCCGGACTAGCGGAACTTACAATGAGCAGTTCTTC.

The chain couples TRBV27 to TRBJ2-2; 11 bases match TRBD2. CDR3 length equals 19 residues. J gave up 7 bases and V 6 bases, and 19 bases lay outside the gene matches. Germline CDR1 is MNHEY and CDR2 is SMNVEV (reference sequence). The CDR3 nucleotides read TGTGCCAGCAGCCCTATATCCCCGAGGCTAGCGGGGGGCGGCGGGGAGCTGTTTTTT. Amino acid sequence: CASSPISPRLAGGGGELFF.

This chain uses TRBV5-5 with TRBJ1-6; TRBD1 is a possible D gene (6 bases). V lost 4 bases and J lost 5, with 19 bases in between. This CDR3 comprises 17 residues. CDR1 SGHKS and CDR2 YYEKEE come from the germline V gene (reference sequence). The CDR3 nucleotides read TGTGCCAGCAGCGACCGGCGGGGGCTGTACGATAATTCACCCCTCCACTTT. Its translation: CASSDRRGLYDNSPLHF.

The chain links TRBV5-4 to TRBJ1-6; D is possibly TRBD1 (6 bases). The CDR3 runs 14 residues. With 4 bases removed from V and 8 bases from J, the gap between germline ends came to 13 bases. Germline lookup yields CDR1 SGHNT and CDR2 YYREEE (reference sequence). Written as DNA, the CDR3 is TGTGCCAGCAGCCTCGACAGGTTGTATTCACCCCTCCACTTT. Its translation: CASSLDRLYSPLHF. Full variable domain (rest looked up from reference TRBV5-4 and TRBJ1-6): ETGVTQSPTHLIKTRGQQVTLRCSSQSGHNTVSWYQQALGQGPQFIFQYYREEENGRGNFPPRFSGLQFPNYSSELNVNALELDDSALYLCASSLDRLYSPLHFGNGTRLTVT.

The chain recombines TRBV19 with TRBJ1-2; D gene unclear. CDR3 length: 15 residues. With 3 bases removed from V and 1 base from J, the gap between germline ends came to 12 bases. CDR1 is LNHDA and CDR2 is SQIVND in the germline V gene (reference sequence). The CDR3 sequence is CASSMGSPLNYGYTF. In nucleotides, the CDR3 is TGTGCCAGTAGTATGGGGAGCCCGCTTAACTATGGCTACACCTTC.

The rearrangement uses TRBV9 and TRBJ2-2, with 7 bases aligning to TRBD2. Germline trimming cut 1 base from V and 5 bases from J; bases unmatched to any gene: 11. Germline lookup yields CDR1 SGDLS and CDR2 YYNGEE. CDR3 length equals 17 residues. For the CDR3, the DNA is TGTGCCAGCAGCGTATTCCGGGAGGCAGGCGAAACCGGGGAGCTGTTTTTT. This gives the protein CASSVFREAGETGELFF.

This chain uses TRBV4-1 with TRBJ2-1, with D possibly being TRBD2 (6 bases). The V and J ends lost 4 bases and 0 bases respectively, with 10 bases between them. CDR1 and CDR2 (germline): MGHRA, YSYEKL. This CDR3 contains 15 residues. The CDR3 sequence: CASSRGESSYNEQFF. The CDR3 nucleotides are TGCGCCAGCAGCCGCGGGGAGAGCTCCTACAATGAGCAGTTCTTC.

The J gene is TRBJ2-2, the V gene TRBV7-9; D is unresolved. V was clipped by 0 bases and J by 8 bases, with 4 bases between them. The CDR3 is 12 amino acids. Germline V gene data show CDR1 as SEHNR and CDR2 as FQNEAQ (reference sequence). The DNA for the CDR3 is TGTGCCAGCAGCTTAGCCGTGGGGGAGCTGTTTTTT. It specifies CASSLAVGELFF.

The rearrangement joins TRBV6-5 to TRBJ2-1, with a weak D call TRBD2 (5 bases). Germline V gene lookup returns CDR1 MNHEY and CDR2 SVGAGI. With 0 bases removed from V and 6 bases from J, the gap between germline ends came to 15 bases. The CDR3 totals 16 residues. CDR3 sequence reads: CASSYSNFGRGNEQFF. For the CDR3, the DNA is TGTGCCAGCAGTTACTCGAACTTCGGTCGGGGCAATGAGCAGTTCTTC.

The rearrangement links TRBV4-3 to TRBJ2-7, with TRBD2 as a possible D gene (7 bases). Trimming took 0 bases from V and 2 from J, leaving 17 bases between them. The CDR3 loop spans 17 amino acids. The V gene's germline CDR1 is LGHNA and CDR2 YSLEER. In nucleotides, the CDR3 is TGCGCCAGCAGCCAAGATAGGTGGCGGGGGCGCCCCTACGAGCAGTACTTC. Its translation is CASSQDRWRGRPYEQYF.